These T cell receptor beta chains were read from a single sample in a study of cytomegalovirus exposure and HLA in healthy donors. The method was immunoSEQ multiplex PCR; TCRdb's version includes in-frame clones alone and lacks a portion of them. The table shows approximately 120,000 clones, with about 80% occurring only once. The sequenced sample consisted of PBMCs. The receptors were sampled from a woman aged 45-59 years in good health and CMV-seronegative. CDR3s include the opening cysteine and the closing phenylalanine or tryptophan. The order of the fields is clone size, D gene, V gene, J gene, CDR3 DNA, CDR3 protein. The D gene is left open where the match is weak. Where a row states a size, it is once, few, many or the class of an expanded clone; other rows omit it.

-	-	TRBV9	TRBJ2-1	TGTGCCAGCAGCGTACTGGACTCAGGGGGGCGCGATGAGCAGTTCTTC	CASSVLDSGGRDEQFF
-	-	TRBV2	TRBJ2-5	TGTGCCAGCACGGGTCAGTACCAAGAGACCCAGTACTTC	CASTGQYQETQYF
-	TRBD1	TRBV15	TRBJ1-5	TGTGCCACCAGCAGGGCTCAACAGGGGGTCTATCAGCCCCAGCATTTT	CATSRAQQGVYQPQHF
-	-	TRBV6-5	TRBJ1-2	TGTGCCAGCAGTTACCGCAGGTTGGATGGCTACACCTTC	CASSYRRLDGYTF
-	TRBD1	TRBV28	TRBJ1-2	TGTGCCAGCAGCTCCGGGACAGAGTATGGCTACACCTTC	CASSSGTEYGYTF
-	TRBD2	TRBV7-2	TRBJ2-7	TGTGCCAGCAGCTCGGGACTAGCGGGAGACTACGAGCAGTACTTC	CASSSGLAGDYEQYF
-	TRBD1	TRBV2	TRBJ1-1	TGTGCCAGCAGAGGACAGGTAGTCTATGAAGCTTTCTTT	CASRGQVVYEAFF
-	-	TRBV30	TRBJ1-4	TGTGCCTGGAGTTTACTATCACAGGGAACTAATGAAAAACTGTTTTTT	CAWSLLSQGTNEKLFF
-	TRBD1	TRBV29-1	TRBJ1-2	TGCGGCGGGACAGCAAACTATGGCTACACCTTC	CGGTANYGYTF
-	-	TRBV6-5	TRBJ1-2	TGTGCCAGCAGTACGGGCTATGGCTACACCTTC	CASSTGYGYTF
-	-	TRBV7-2	TRBJ2-7	TGTGCCAGCAGCTTACCGCCAGGGTACGAGCAGTACTTC	CASSLPPGYEQYF
few	-	TRBV9	TRBJ2-3	TGTGCCAGCAGCGCTAGCACAGATACGCAGTATTTT	CASSASTDTQYF
-	-	TRBV27	TRBJ2-1	TGTGCCAGCAGTTTTTCGATGGGGCACAGTGTGAATGAGCAGTTCTTC	CASSFSMGHSVNEQFF
-	TRBD2	TRBV20-1	TRBJ2-1	TGCAGAGGGGCGGGAGGGAGTGAGCAGTTCTTC	CRGAGGSEQFF
few	-	TRBV19	TRBJ1-1	TGTGCCAGTAGTATAGTGGGTCCCCGTACGACAAGGAACACTGAAGCTTTCTTT	CASSIVGPRTTRNTEAFF
-	TRBD2	TRBV4-3	TRBJ2-7	TGCGCCAGCAGCCAAGAGGGACTAAGTTCCTACGAGCAGTACTTC	CASSQEGLSSYEQYF
-	-	TRBV30	TRBJ2-5	TGTGCCTTAGGGGTCCACCTATACCAAGAGACCCAGTACTTC	CALGVHLYQETQYF
-	-	TRBV4-1	TRBJ1-1	TGCGCCAGCAGCCAAGAGGTCAGGGTTAGAACTGAAGCTTTCTTT	CASSQEVRVRTEAFF
-	TRBD2	TRBV19	TRBJ2-5	TGTGCCAGTAGTATAGGGGGGGGTTTGAGAGAGACCCAGTACTTC	CASSIGGGLRETQYF
-	-	TRBV4-3	TRBJ2-6	TGCGCCAGCAGCCAAGAGGGGCCCTCTGGGGCCAACGTCCTGACTTTC	CASSQEGPSGANVLTF
-	-	TRBV6-5	TRBJ2-2	TGTGCCAGCAGACGGGGACTGAACACCGGGGAGCTGTTTTTT	CASRRGLNTGELFF
-	-	TRBV27	TRBJ2-3	TGTGCCAGCAGTTTTTTACCCCCCCCCTCAGAGGATCATACGCAGTATTTT	CASSFLPPPSEDHTQYF
once	-	TRBV28	TRBJ1-2	TGTGCCAGCAGTCCAGGGGACAAGCTGAATGGCTACACCTTC	CASSPGDKLNGYTF